A single sample is the source of the 2 T cell receptor beta chains below, sequenced in a study of T cell responses to AZD1222 COVID-19 vaccine. Clones were sequenced by immunoSEQ multiplex PCR, and TCRdb holds only the in-frame ones, with some missing. This sample has about 100,000 clones; roughly 89% occur once, and the top ten carry approximately 16%. Specimen: peripheral blood, collected on day 0 of AZD1222 vaccination. The source of these receptors is an adult in good health.

CDR3 DNA sequence: TGTGCCAGCAGCTACACGGTATCCGGGGAGCTGTTTTTT. Translation gives CASSYTVSGELFF. The rearrangement uses TRBV6-5 and TRBJ2-2; D gene uncertain. Trimming stripped 6 bases from V and 6 bases from J, with 11 bases between. CDR1 is MNHEY, CDR2 SVGAGI, per germline. The CDR3 has 13 residues.

The V and J genes are TRBV7-2 and TRBJ2-1; D may correspond to TRBD1 or TRBD2 (6 bases each). This CDR3 has 14 residues. CDR1 and CDR2 (germline): SGHTA, FQGNSA. Trimming took 4 bases from V and 8 from J, leaving 15 bases between them. CDR3 sequence: CASSWVGGRYEQFF. CDR3 bases: TGTGCCAGCAGCTGGGTGGGGGGCAGGTATGAGCAGTTCTTC.